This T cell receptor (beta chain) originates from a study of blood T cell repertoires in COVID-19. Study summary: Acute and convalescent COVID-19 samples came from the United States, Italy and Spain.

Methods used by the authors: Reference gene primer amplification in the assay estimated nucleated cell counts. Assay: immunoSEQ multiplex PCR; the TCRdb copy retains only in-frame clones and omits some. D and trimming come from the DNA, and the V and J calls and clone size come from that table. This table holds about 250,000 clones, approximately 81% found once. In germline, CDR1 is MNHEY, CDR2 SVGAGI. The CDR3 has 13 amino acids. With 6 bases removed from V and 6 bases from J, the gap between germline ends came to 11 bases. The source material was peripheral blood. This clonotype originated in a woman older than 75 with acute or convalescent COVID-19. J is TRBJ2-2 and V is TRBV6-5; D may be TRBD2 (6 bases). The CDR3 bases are TGTGCCAGCAGGGGACTGCTATCCGGGGAGCTGTTTTTT. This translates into CASRGLLSGELFF.